The 3 T cell receptor beta chains below come from one sample, sequenced in a study of shared clonotypes between healthy human individuals. Some clones are missing from TCRdb's copy, which holds only in-frame ones; the method was immunoSEQ multiplex PCR. This table holds under 600,000 clones, around three quarters found once. The sample comprised PBMCs. The receptor set was obtained from a woman aged 40-49 years in good health. Some clones in this sample may be carry-over from other donors' samples.

The rearrangement joins TRBV7-8 to TRBJ2-3; weak D call: TRBD2 (6 bases). V was pared by 1 base and J by 1 base, with 12 bases between. From germline, CDR1 is SGHVS and CDR2 FQNEAQ. The CDR3 has 16 residues. This chain's CDR3 is CASSLEAGPGTDTQYF. CDR3 sequence (DNA): TGTGCCAGCAGCTTAGAGGCGGGGCCGGGCACAGATACGCAGTATTTT.

V is TRBV15 and J is TRBJ2-7; TRBD1 matches at 7 bases. J was trimmed by 4 bases and V by 0 bases; bases with no gene match: 3. CDR1 LNHNV and CDR2 YYDKDF come from the germline V gene (reference sequence). The CDR3 has 14 amino acids. The CDR3 DNA sequence: TGTGCCACCAGCAGAGAAGGGACAGCATACGAGCAGTACTTC. It is translated as CATSREGTAYEQYF. The full variable domain, rest sourced from reference TRBV15 and TRBJ2-7, is DAMVIQNPRYQVTQFGKPVTLSCSQTLNHNVMYWYQQKSSQAPKLLFHYYDKDFNNEADTPDNFQSRRPNTSFCFLDIRSPGLGDTAMYLCATSREGTAYEQYFGPGTRLTVT.

Many counts were recorded for this clone. The chain has TRBV9 and TRBJ1-4, with D possibly TRBD1 on 5 matching bases. V was pared by 4 bases and J by 4 bases, with 14 bases between. Germline-derived CDR1 and CDR2 are SGDLS and YYNGEE. CDR3 length: 15 amino acids. The CDR3 sequence is CASSPDRGFNEKLFF. In DNA, the CDR3 is TGTGCCAGCAGCCCGGACCGGGGGTTTAATGAAAAACTGTTTTTT. Based on the CDR3 plus reference TRBV9 and TRBJ1-4, the full variable domain is DSGVTQTPKHLITATGQRVTLRCSPRSGDLSVYWYQQSLDQGLQFLIQYYNGEERAKGNILERFSAQQFPDLHSELNLSSLELGDSALYFCASSPDRGFNEKLFFGSGTQLSVL.